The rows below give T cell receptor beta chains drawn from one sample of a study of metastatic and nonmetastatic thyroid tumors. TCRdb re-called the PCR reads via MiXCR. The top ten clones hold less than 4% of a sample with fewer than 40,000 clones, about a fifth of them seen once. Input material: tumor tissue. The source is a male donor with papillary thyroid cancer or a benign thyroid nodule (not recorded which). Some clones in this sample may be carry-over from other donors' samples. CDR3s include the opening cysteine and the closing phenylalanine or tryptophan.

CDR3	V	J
CASSHGGAYELDTEAFF	TRBV4-1	TRBJ1-1
CASRSPEQGAYTQYF	TRBV6-2/TRBV6-3	TRBJ2-3
CASSRQNSGNTIYF	TRBV3-1	TRBJ1-3
CASRYQPASSYEQYF	TRBV6-2/TRBV6-3	TRBJ2-7
CSAVEVTDVYYEQYF	TRBV20-1	TRBJ2-7
CASSVALASDTQYF	TRBV9	TRBJ2-3
CASSQDPVSPLHF	TRBV4-1	TRBJ1-6
CASLGRGMSSYNEQFF	TRBV28	TRBJ2-1
CSVLGGLYEQYF	TRBV20-1	TRBJ2-7
CSGSTAGGNTGELFF	TRBV29-1	TRBJ2-1
CASSQDFLKAEQLNEQFF	TRBV3-1	TRBJ2-1
CASSEPGQGDNEQFF	TRBV10-1	TRBJ2-1
CSARRGTGPNQPQHF	TRBV20-1	TRBJ1-5
CASSRTGTTREQYF	TRBV27	TRBJ2-7
CASQQSAGGLGYGYTF	TRBV19	TRBJ1-2
CASSRLGRQETQYF	TRBV6-1	TRBJ2-5
CASSESRSSGVHEQFF	TRBV10-1	TRBJ2-1
CAWSVQGASTDTQYF	TRBV30	TRBJ2-3
CASSSSVSYEQYF	TRBV10-1	TRBJ2-7
CASSRGISYEQYF	TRBV12-3/TRBV12-4	TRBJ2-7
CATGGGRNQPQHF	TRBV15	TRBJ1-5
CASSSTVSWDLFF	TRBV28	TRBJ2-2
CASSGESSYNEQFF	TRBV12-3/TRBV12-4	TRBJ2-1
CASTKQGMVGTGYTF	TRBV19	TRBJ1-2
CASTDRAGNTIYF	TRBV6-1	TRBJ1-3
CASSTNGGRLTQYF	TRBV28	TRBJ2-5
CAISESIRGRETQYF	TRBV10-3	TRBJ2-5
CASIYASNTGELFF	TRBV19	TRBJ2-2
CAITPGTRPYEQYF	TRBV6-2/TRBV6-3	TRBJ2-7
CASSPPDRSNEKLFF	TRBV7-9	TRBJ1-4
CASRPPRLAGTTGELFF	TRBV19	TRBJ2-2
CASGLGTGMNTEAFF	TRBV12-5	TRBJ1-1
CASTYLYGRDRSGETQYF	TRBV28	TRBJ2-5
CATSRGLGTAINEKLFF	TRBV15	TRBJ1-4
CASSPATSGSSYEQYF	TRBV2	TRBJ2-7
CASSDSGAGELFF	TRBV6-4	TRBJ2-2
CASSIGGSGLPYNEQFF	TRBV19	TRBJ2-1
CSAEIAGGGGAETQYF	TRBV20-1	TRBJ2-5
CASRAGTRDRVNYCYTF	TRBV6-1	TRBJ1-2
CATNDPGRSSYEQYF	TRBV24-1	TRBJ2-7
CASSLDRGYEQYF	TRBV5-1	TRBJ2-7